The TCR beta chain under discussion was sequenced for a study of blood T cell repertoires in COVID-19. Per the authors' pipeline: Researchers report that nucleated cell counts were estimated from reference gene primer amplification. Measured with immunoSEQ multiplex PCR; TCRdb has only the in-frame clones, and not every one. V, J and clone size are those of that table, while D and trimming were read from the DNA. Counted here are around 440,000 clones, about 87% occurring once; the ten biggest clones make up approximately 12%. V lost 4 bases and J lost 5, with 12 bases in between. This CDR3 has 14 amino acids. Germline CDR1 and CDR2: SGHNT and YYREEE (reference sequence).

The receptor comes from a woman aged 45-65 years with COVID-19, enrolled during active disease. The rearrangement joins TRBV5-4 to TRBJ1-4; D perhaps matches TRBD1 (6 bases). Sequencing was carried out using peripheral blood. The CDR3 reads CASSDTQGNEKLFF. The CDR3 region has the DNA TGTGCCAGCAGCGATACCCAGGGGAATGAAAAACTGTTTTTT.